This T cell receptor beta chain was recovered during a study of shared T cell receptors in the human thymus. Data came from immunoSEQ multiplex PCR; TCRdb stores just in-frame clones and leaves some out. The table has hundreds of thousands of clones, around three quarters seen once; the top ten hold about 0.012%. Germline CDR1 and CDR2: GTSNPN and SVGIG (reference sequence). V lost 7 bases to trimming and J lost 10 bases; unmatched junction nucleotides: 16. The CDR3 loop spans 15 amino acids. This clone was seen a few times. The sample also formed part of further work on human thymus T cells. That publication notes: It was healthy Finnish infants having corrective surgery for congenital heart defects who were the donors. During corrective heart surgery, resections were taken, and the thymus tissue came from them. An apparent bias in V and J gene usage was seen in thymic and blood repertoires. In unrelated individuals, thymic repertoires overlapped highly, according to related research.

The material sequenced was thymocytes. The chain has TRBV30 and TRBJ2-7, with 13 positions matching TRBD2. The clonotype originates from a boy in the first two years of life with a congenital heart defect. The CDR3 spells CAYEPGTSGNIEQYF. In DNA form, the CDR3 reads TGTGCCTACGAACCCGGGACTAGCGGGAACATTGAACAGTACTTC.